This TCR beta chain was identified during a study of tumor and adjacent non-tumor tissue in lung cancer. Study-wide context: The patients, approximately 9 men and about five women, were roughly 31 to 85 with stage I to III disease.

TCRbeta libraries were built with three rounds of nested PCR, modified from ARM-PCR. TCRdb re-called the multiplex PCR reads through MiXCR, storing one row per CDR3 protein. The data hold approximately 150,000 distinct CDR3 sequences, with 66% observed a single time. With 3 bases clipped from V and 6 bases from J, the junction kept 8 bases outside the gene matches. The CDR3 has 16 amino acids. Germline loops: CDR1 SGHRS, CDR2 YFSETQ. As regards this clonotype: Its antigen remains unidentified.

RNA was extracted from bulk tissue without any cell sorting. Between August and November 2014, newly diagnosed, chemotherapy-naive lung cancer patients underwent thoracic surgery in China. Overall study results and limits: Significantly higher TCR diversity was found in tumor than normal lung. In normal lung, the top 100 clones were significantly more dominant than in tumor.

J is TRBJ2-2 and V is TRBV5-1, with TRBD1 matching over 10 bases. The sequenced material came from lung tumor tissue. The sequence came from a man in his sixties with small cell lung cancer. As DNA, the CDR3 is TGCGCCAGCAGCTCGGGACTGACAGGGGGCCCCGGGGAGCTGTTTTTT. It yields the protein CASSSGLTGGPGELFF.